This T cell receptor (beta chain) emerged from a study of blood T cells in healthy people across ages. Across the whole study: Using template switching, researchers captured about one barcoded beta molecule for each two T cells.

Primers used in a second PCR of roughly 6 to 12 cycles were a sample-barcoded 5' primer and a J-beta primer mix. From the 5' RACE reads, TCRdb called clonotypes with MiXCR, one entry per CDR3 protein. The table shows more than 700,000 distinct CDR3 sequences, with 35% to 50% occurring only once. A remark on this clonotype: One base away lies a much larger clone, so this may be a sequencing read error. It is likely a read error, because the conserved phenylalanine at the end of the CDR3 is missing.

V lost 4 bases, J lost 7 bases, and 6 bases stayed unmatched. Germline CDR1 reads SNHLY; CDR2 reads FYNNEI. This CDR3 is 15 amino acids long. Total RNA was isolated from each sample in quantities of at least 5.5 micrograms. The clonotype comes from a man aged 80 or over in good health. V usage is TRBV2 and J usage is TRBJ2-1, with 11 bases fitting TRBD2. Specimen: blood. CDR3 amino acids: CASSVTSGRGNEQFL. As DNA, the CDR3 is TGTGCCAGCAGTGTCACTAGCGGGAGAGGGAATGAGCAGTTCTTA.